Listed here is a single T cell receptor beta chain. Its antigen is currently unknown. Making use of molecular barcodes, quantitative 5'-RACE generated TCR beta libraries. Via MiXCR, TCRdb re-called the 5' RACE reads, giving one row per CDR3 protein. The table has under 120,000 distinct CDR3 sequences, 24% seen once. The sample belongs to a study of CD8 T cells in ankylosing spondylitis. Regarding the study as a whole: Disease-associated clonotypes exhibited CD8+ identity and were relatively infrequent in peripheral blood. From matched ankylosing spondylitis synovial fluid, disease-linked clones were reportedly recovered at significantly enriched levels.

The CDR3 covers 14 residues. The ends lost 2 bases at V and 5 bases at J; junction bases unmatched: 4. Germline V gene lookup returns CDR1 DFQATT and CDR2 SNEGSKA (reference sequence). The V call is TRBV20-1, the J call TRBJ2-1, with 9 bases identical to TRBD2. The clonotype comes from a male donor with ankylosing spondylitis. Sequenced: synovial fluid, either unsorted or a sorted T cell fraction (not recorded which). For the CDR3, the DNA is TGCAGTGCTAGATGGCCTAGCGGGAACAATGAGCAGTTCTTC. Encoded protein: CSARWPSGNNEQFF.